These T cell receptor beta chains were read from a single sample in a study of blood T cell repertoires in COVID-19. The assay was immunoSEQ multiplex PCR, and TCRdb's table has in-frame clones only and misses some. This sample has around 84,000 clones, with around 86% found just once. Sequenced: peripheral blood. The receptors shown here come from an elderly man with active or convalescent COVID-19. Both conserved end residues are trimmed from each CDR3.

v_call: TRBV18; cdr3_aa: ASSPQNSPLH
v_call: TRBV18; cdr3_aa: ASSQGHNTEAF
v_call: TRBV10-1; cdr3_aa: ASSDRPLSGNTIY
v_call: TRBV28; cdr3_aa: ASSTSGTGYNEQF
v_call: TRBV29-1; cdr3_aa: SVEVSGGATDTQY
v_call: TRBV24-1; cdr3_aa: ATSDLLPAGQF
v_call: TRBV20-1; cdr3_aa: SASGDSRTIYNEQF
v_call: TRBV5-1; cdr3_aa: ASSYDRRNTEAF
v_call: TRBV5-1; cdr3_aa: ASSWSSGNTIY
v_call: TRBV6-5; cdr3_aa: ASFGTGKNTEAF
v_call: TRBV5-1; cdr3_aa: ASSFFQGAAGDEKLF
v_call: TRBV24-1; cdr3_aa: ATTGGGANSNNEQF
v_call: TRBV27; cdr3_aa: ASSPGTGGVSPLH
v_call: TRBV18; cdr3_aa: ASSPTGDRSNTEAF
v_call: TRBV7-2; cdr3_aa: ASSSGSTGGSYNEQF
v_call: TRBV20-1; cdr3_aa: SARGGNEQF
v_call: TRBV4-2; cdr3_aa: ASSQDLRSEQF
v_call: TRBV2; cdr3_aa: ASSEPPHESAEAF
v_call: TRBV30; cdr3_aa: AAEKSEAF
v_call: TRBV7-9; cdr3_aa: ASSVESGNTIY
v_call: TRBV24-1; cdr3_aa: ATSDHRDGYT
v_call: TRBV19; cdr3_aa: ASSEDRGPTEAF
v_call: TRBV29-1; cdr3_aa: SIPQPGLGDTQY
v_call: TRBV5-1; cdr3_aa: ASSPQGIRGAGTVY
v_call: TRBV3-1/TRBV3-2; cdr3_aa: ASSRGVNQPQH
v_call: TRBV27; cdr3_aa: ASSLQGALQGETQY
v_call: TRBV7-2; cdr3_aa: ASSSRVGTYNEQF